Each of the 19 T cell receptor beta chains below was sequenced from the same sample in a study of T cells in tuberculosis. Some clones are missing from TCRdb's copy, which holds only in-frame ones; the method was immunoSEQ multiplex PCR. The table records roughly 32,000 clones, over 95% of them present only once. The sample taken for sequencing was PBMCs. The receptors stem from a donor aged 10-30 years with latent tuberculosis or without tuberculosis infection.

This clone was seen a few times. The chain joins TRBV9 to TRBJ1-6, with D unresolved. The germline CDR1 and CDR2 sequences are SGDLS and YYNGEE. The CDR3 totals 14 residues. Trimming took off 0 bases at V and 2 bases at J, with 3 bases between the two ends. CDR3 protein: CASSVDTYNSPLHF. CDR3 in DNA: TGTGCCAGCAGCGTAGACACCTATAATTCACCCCTCCACTTT.

The J gene is TRBJ1-2, the V gene TRBV19, with D possibly matching TRBD1 (5 bases). Trimming cost V 4 bases and J 4 bases, with 13 bases left between them. Germline V lookup: CDR1 LNHDA, CDR2 SQIVND (reference sequence). This CDR3 is 14 amino acids long. CDR3 sequence: CASSKPRTTYGYTF. Here the CDR3 DNA reads TGTGCCAGTAGTAAACCCCGGACAACCTATGGCTACACCTTC.

The chain recombines TRBV28 with TRBJ2-2, with a weak D call TRBD2 (6 bases). V lost 6 bases and J lost 6, with 20 bases in between. The CDR3 runs to 16 residues. The V gene's germline CDR1 is MDHEN and CDR2 SYDVKM. CDR3 residues: CASRNTGLLISGELFF. CDR3 coding DNA: TGTGCCAGCAGAAATACGGGACTCCTAATTTCCGGGGAGCTGTTTTTT. The complete variable domain, with remaining parts taken from reference TRBV28 and TRBJ2-2, reads DVKVTQSSRYLVKRTGEKVFLECVQDMDHENMFWYRQDPGLGLRLIYFSYDVKMKEKGDIPEGYSVSREKKERFSLILESASTNQTSMYLCASRNTGLLISGELFFGEGSRLTVL.

This clone was observed once. The chain uses TRBV15 and TRBJ2-4, with TRBD2 matching 10 bases. CDR1 is LNHNV and CDR2 is YYDKDF in the germline V gene (reference sequence). The CDR3 consists of 19 residues. V shed 0 bases and J 0 bases; nucleotides not matched to a gene: 8. The CDR3 nucleotides read TGTGCCACCAGCAGAGAGACTAGCGGGTCATACGAAGCCAAAAACATTCAGTACTTC. It translates to CATSRETSGSYEAKNIQYF. The full variable domain, with the rest looked up from reference TRBV15 and TRBJ2-4, is DAMVIQNPRYQVTQFGKPVTLSCSQTLNHNVMYWYQQKSSQAPKLLFHYYDKDFNNEADTPDNFQSRRPNTSFCFLDIRSPGLGDTAMYLCATSRETSGSYEAKNIQYFGAGTRLSVL.

The J gene is TRBJ1-3, the V gene TRBV4-3; weak D call: TRBD1 (5 bases). V lost 0 bases to trimming and J lost 3 bases, with 15 bases between them. Looked up from germline, CDR1 is LGHNA and CDR2 is YSLEER. The CDR3 is 17 amino acids. The CDR3 here is CASSQDPGADIGNTIYF. The CDR3 DNA sequence: TGCGCCAGCAGCCAAGACCCTGGGGCAGATATTGGAAACACCATATATTTT.

The rearrangement links TRBV2 to TRBJ2-7, with TRBD1 identical over 9 bases. V shed 9 bases and J 5 bases; nucleotides not matched to a gene: 8. Germline CDR1 SNHLY, CDR2 FYNNEI. The CDR3 runs 13 residues. For the CDR3, the DNA is TGTGCCAGTGTCCCCGGGACAGGGAACGAGCAGTACTTC. Translating it yields CASVPGTGNEQYF. The complete variable domain, with remaining parts taken from reference TRBV2 and TRBJ2-7, reads EPEVTQTPSHQVTQMGQEVILRCVPISNHLYFYWYRQILGQKVEFLVSFYNNEISEKSEIFDDQFSVERPDGSNFTLKIRSTKLEDSAMYFCASVPGTGNEQYFGPGTRLTVT.

CDR3 residues: CASSLSGPNTEAFF. CDR3 in DNA: TGTGCCAGCAGTTTATCGGGGCCGAACACTGAAGCTTTCTTT. The chain has TRBV27 and TRBJ1-1; a weak D match, TRBD1 (5 bases). The CDR3 is made up of 14 amino acids. Trimming removed 0 bases from V and 1 base from J, with 6 bases in between. Germline V lookup: CDR1 MNHEY, CDR2 SMNVEV (reference sequence).

The genes are TRBV7-9 and TRBJ2-2; tentatively, D is TRBD1 (6 bases). The length of the CDR3 is 14 residues. V shed 6 bases and J shed 5 bases, with 13 bases lying between them. Germline CDR1 reads SEHNR; CDR2 reads FQNEAQ (reference sequence). CDR3: CASSSKQGTGELFF. CDR3 DNA: TGTGCCAGCAGTTCTAAACAGGGAACCGGGGAGCTGTTTTTT.

This rearrangement joins TRBV30 to TRBJ1-3; D may be TRBD1 (5 bases). Trimming took off 2 bases at V and 3 bases at J, with 11 bases between the two ends. There are 14 residues in the CDR3. CDR1 is GTSNPN, CDR2 SVGIG, per germline (reference sequence). The CDR3 loop reads CAWSKRGLGNTIYF. CDR3 bases: TGTGCCTGGAGTAAGCGGGGCCTTGGAAACACCATATATTTT.

The genes are TRBV7-6 and TRBJ2-3; D is possibly TRBD1 (5 bases). Trimming pared 5 bases from V and 7 bases from J, leaving 13 bases between. Per germline, CDR1 SGHVS and CDR2 FNYEAQ. The CDR3 spans 13 residues. CDR3 DNA: TGTGCCAGCAGCCCAGGGATCGGATATACGCAGTATTTT. Protein sequence: CASSPGIGYTQYF. Complete variable domain (other parts from reference TRBV7-6 and TRBJ2-3): GAGVSQSPRYKVTKRGQDVALRCDPISGHVSLYWYRQALGQGPEFLTYFNYEAQQDKSGLPNDRFSAERPEGSISTLTIQRTEQRDSAMYRCASSPGIGYTQYFGPGTRLTVL.

The chain is built from TRBV5-4 and TRBJ2-5; 14 bases align to TRBD2. The length of the CDR3 is 17 residues. Germline CDR1 and CDR2: SGHNT and YYREEE (reference sequence). The V segment lost 2 bases and the J segment 5 bases; nucleotides outside the gene matches: 8. The CDR3, as DNA: TGTGCCAGCAGCTTTTGGACTAGCGGGGGGCCCCGGGAGACCCAGTACTTC. It specifies CASSFWTSGGPRETQYF.

This chain uses TRBV7-9 with TRBJ2-1, with 12 bases that match TRBD2. Germline lookup yields CDR1 SEHNR and CDR2 FQNEAQ (reference sequence). The CDR3 is 16 residues long. Trimming took 1 base from V and 7 from J; bases not matched to a gene: 5. The CDR3 region is CASSLEGLAGRNEQFF. The CDR3 region has the DNA TGTGCCAGCAGCTTAGAAGGACTAGCGGGAAGGAATGAGCAGTTCTTC.

CDR3 in DNA: TGTGCCAGCAGCTTAACACAGAGCTCTGGAAACACCATATATTTT. Protein: CASSLTQSSGNTIYF. The chain combines TRBV7-2 with TRBJ1-3; D gene uncertain. Germline V gene lookup returns CDR1 SGHTA and CDR2 FQGNSA. Deletions cut 2 bases from V and 0 bases from J, with 8 bases between. This CDR3 comprises 15 residues.

The chain uses TRBV10-3 and TRBJ1-2, with a tentative D call TRBD1 (5 bases). This CDR3 is 16 amino acids long. The germline V gene has CDR1 ENHRY and CDR2 SYGVKD. V lost 0 bases to trimming and J lost 4 bases, with 15 bases between them. CDR3 residues: CAISESGGALGYGYTF. The CDR3 nucleotides read TGTGCCATCAGTGAGTCGGGAGGGGCGTTGGGCTATGGCTACACCTTC.

The chain recombines TRBV2 with TRBJ2-2, with 12 bases aligning to TRBD2. This CDR3 has 17 residues. The J segment lost 3 bases and the V segment lost 4 bases, leaving 6 bases of the junction unmatched. The germline V gene encodes CDR1 SNHLY and CDR2 FYNNEI. The CDR3 region has the DNA TGTGCCAGCAGTGGGGCGCTAGCGGGGGGGCACACCGGGGAGCTGTTTTTT. Its translation: CASSGALAGGHTGELFF.

V usage is TRBV5-1 and J usage is TRBJ2-3, with TRBD1 matching 7 bases. Looked up from germline, CDR1 is SGHRS and CDR2 is YFSETQ. This CDR3 is 14 amino acids long. Trimming at V came to 5 bases and at J to 2 bases, leaving 5 bases not matched to a gene. The CDR3 here is CASSRQGYTDTQYF. CDR3 sequence (DNA): TGCGCCAGCAGTCGACAGGGATACACAGATACGCAGTATTTT.

The chain recombines TRBV28 with TRBJ1-1; perhaps TRBD1 as D (5 bases). CDR1 is MDHEN, CDR2 SYDVKM, per germline. The V end lost 10 bases, the J end lost 2 bases, and 14 bases lay between the germline ends. The CDR3 runs to 13 residues. The CDR3 sequence is CATLRDLNTEAFF. The CDR3, as DNA: TGTGCCACTCTGCGGGACCTAAACACTGAAGCTTTCTTT.

This chain joins TRBV2 and TRBJ2-1, with 9 bases matching TRBD2. The CDR3 consists of 15 residues. J lost 7 bases, V lost 4 bases, and 8 bases had no gene match. Germline V CDR1 and CDR2: SNHLY, FYNNEI. The CDR3 DNA reads as TGTGCCAGCAGTGTTGGTAGCGGGAGATTAAATGAGCAGTTCTTC. It codes for CASSVGSGRLNEQFF.

The rearrangement uses TRBV7-2 and TRBJ2-3, with 9 nucleotides matching TRBD1. V dropped 3 bases and J dropped 2; count of bases not matched to a gene: 12. CDR3 length equals 18 residues. Germline lookup yields CDR1 SGHTA and CDR2 FQGNSA. CDR3 loop: CASSFVAFGTGNTDTQYF. The CDR3 DNA reads as TGTGCCAGCAGCTTCGTGGCATTCGGGACAGGGAACACAGATACGCAGTATTTT.